What follows are 6 T cell receptor beta chains derived from one specimen sequenced in a study of T-cell reconstitution after alpha-beta-depleted transplantation in children. The authors prepared the TCRbeta library with unique molecular identifiers. TCRdb reanalysed the PCR reads using MiXCR and keeps one entry per CDR3 protein. The sample carries more than 500,000 distinct CDR3 sequences, about an eighth recorded once. Here the sequenced sample was PBMCs, mostly from graft donor cells, taken 180 days after TCRalphabeta/CD19-depleted stem cell transplant. The receptor set was obtained from a female patient aged 2-9 years who had a stem cell transplant for aplastic anemia, so the T cells may come from the graft donor.

The genes are TRBV7-3 and TRBJ2-3, with a possible D match to TRBD2 (5 bases). The CDR3 consists of 15 residues. Per germline, CDR1 SGHTA and CDR2 FQGTGA. V lost 4 bases and J 3 bases, leaving 14 bases between the germline ends. The CDR3 DNA reads TGTGCCAGCAGCTCGAGCGACTATTCAACAGATACGCAGTATTTT. It codes for CASSSSDYSTDTQYF.

This clonotype has a handful of counts. The J gene is TRBJ2-1, the V gene TRBV9; the D is unclear. V gave up 0 bases and J gave up 0 bases, with 4 bases separating them. Germline V gives CDR1 SGDLS, CDR2 YYNGEE. The CDR3 sequence is 14 residues long. The DNA of the CDR3 is TGTGCCAGCAGCGTAGGAGACTCCTACAATGAGCAGTTCTTC. Residues: CASSVGDSYNEQFF.

This clonotype has just a few counts. V and J are TRBV25-1 and TRBJ1-1; D is perhaps TRBD1 (5 bases). Trimming took 5 bases from V and 1 from J, leaving 11 bases between them. Germline CDR1 MGHDK, CDR2 SYGVNS. The CDR3 covers 14 residues. DNA of the CDR3: TGTGCCAGCAGTAAAGGGACTCCGAACACTGAAGCTTTCTTT. This gives the protein CASSKGTPNTEAFF.

This clonotype was found a few times. This rearrangement joins TRBV11-2 to TRBJ2-1; 10 bases map to TRBD2. The CDR3 is 15 residues long. J was trimmed by 4 bases and V by 2 bases; bases with no gene match: 2. Germline CDR1 and CDR2: SGHAT and FQNNGV. CDR3 sequence (DNA): TGTGCCAGCAGCTTACAAGCGGGAGGGTACAATGAGCAGTTCTTC. Protein sequence: CASSLQAGGYNEQFF.

This clonotype showed up many times. CDR3 protein: CASGLPGRVGKNGYTF. In nucleotides, the CDR3 is TGTGCCAGCGGGCTCCCCGGGAGGGTAGGAAAAAATGGCTACACCTTC. The J gene is TRBJ1-2, the V gene TRBV12-3 or TRBV12-4; D gene ambiguous. V lost 8 bases to trimming and J lost 6 bases, with 25 bases between them. This CDR3 region has 16 residues.

The chain couples TRBV28 to TRBJ2-7; D uncertain. V was trimmed by 7 bases and J by 6 bases, leaving 19 bases between them. This CDR3 has 14 amino acids. Per the germline V gene, CDR1 is MDHEN and CDR2 is SYDVKM. CDR3 sequence: CASKRSGGISEQYV. CDR3 nucleotides: TGTGCCAGCAAGAGGTCCGGCGGAATTTCCGAGCAGTACGTC.